Listed below are T cell receptor beta chains from one sample, sequenced in a study of CD8+CD57+ T cells in acquired aplastic anemia. TCRdb independently ran MiXCR on the reads; one entry per CDR3 protein. The sample has about 62,000 distinct CDR3 sequences; 55% are singletons. The sequenced sample consisted of sorted CD4+, CD8+, or CD8+CD57+ T cells (not recorded which) from PBMCs. These receptors all come from a human donor in good health, serving as a control. Each CDR3 is given with its conserved first and last residue. The order of the fields is CDR3 DNA, CDR3 protein, V gene, D gene, J gene, clone size. The D gene is left open where the match is weak. Size values are once, few and many counts, or a class for expanded clones, and some rows have none.

CDR3nt: TGCGCCAGCAGCTTAACGGTTAAAGATACGCAGTATTTT
CDR3aa: CASSLTVKDTQYF
v_gene: TRBV5-1
d_gene: .
j_gene: TRBJ2-3
abundance: .

CDR3nt: TGTGCCAGCAGCTTAATGGTCAGGAAAAACACTAACTATGGCTACACCTTC
CDR3aa: CASSLMVRKNTNYGYTF
v_gene: TRBV13
d_gene: .
j_gene: TRBJ1-2
abundance: many

CDR3nt: TGTGCCACCAGCGTACGACAGGTGAACACTGAAGCTTTCTTT
CDR3aa: CATSVRQVNTEAFF
v_gene: TRBV15
d_gene: .
j_gene: TRBJ1-1
abundance: .

CDR3nt: TGTGCCAGCAGCTTACGGGACCCCCGGGACACCGGGGAGCTGTTTTTT
CDR3aa: CASSLRDPRDTGELFF
v_gene: TRBV7-9
d_gene: .
j_gene: TRBJ2-2
abundance: many

CDR3nt: TGCAGTGCCATCTCTAGCGGGAGCTACAATGAGCAGTTCTTC
CDR3aa: CSAISSGSYNEQFF
v_gene: TRBV20-1
d_gene: TRBD2
j_gene: TRBJ2-1
abundance: .

CDR3nt: TGTGCCAGCAGCCTGGGGGCCCAGCGGGGGGCGCGGCAGTTCTTC
CDR3aa: CASSLGAQRGARQFF
v_gene: TRBV7-8
d_gene: TRBD2
j_gene: TRBJ2-1
abundance: many

CDR3nt: TGTGCCATCAGTGAGACTAGCGGGCGCACAGATACGCAGTATTTT
CDR3aa: CAISETSGRTDTQYF
v_gene: TRBV10-3
d_gene: TRBD2
j_gene: TRBJ2-3
abundance: medium-sized

CDR3nt: TGTGCCAGCAGCTCCTACACCGGGACTAGCGGGGGACATACCTACGAGCAGTACTTC
CDR3aa: CASSSYTGTSGGHTYEQYF
v_gene: TRBV11-2
d_gene: TRBD2
j_gene: TRBJ2-7
abundance: .

CDR3nt: TGTGCCACTACTAGTGGGGGGGCCAGTGAGCAGTTCTTC
CDR3aa: CATTSGGASEQFF
v_gene: TRBV2
d_gene: .
j_gene: TRBJ2-1
abundance: .

CDR3nt: TGTGCCAGTAGTAGACAGGGGCCCACTGAAGCTTTCTTT
CDR3aa: CASSRQGPTEAFF
v_gene: TRBV19
d_gene: TRBD1
j_gene: TRBJ1-1
abundance: .

CDR3nt: TGCAGTGCGCGGACTAGCGGGACGGCTTCGGAGACCCAGTACTTC
CDR3aa: CSARTSGTASETQYF
v_gene: TRBV20-1
d_gene: TRBD2
j_gene: TRBJ2-5
abundance: .

CDR3nt: TGCAGTGCCCAAGGACAGGAGGTTGAAGCTTTCTTT
CDR3aa: CSAQGQEVEAFF
v_gene: TRBV20-1
d_gene: TRBD1
j_gene: TRBJ1-1
abundance: .

CDR3nt: TGTGCCAGCAGTTTTTCCATAGTGGGAGATACGCAGTATTTT
CDR3aa: CASSFSIVGDTQYF
v_gene: TRBV27
d_gene: .
j_gene: TRBJ2-3
abundance: many

CDR3nt: TGTGCCAGCAATGTAAGACAGGCCCTGGGTAGCTACACCTTC
CDR3aa: CASNVRQALGSYTF
v_gene: TRBV2
d_gene: .
j_gene: TRBJ1-2
abundance: many

CDR3nt: TGTGCCAGCAGTGTTTCCGGGAGGGGCACTGAAGCTTTCTTT
CDR3aa: CASSVSGRGTEAFF
v_gene: TRBV2
d_gene: .
j_gene: TRBJ1-1
abundance: medium-sized

CDR3nt: TGTGCCAGCAGCGTAGACTGGAACACTGAAGCCTTCTTT
CDR3aa: CASSVDWNTEAFF
v_gene: TRBV9
d_gene: .
j_gene: TRBJ1-1
abundance: .

CDR3nt: TGCAGCGTCCGGGACGGACTCAACGAGCAGTACTTC
CDR3aa: CSVRDGLNEQYF
v_gene: TRBV29-1
d_gene: .
j_gene: TRBJ2-7
abundance: .

CDR3nt: TGCGCCAGCAGAGGGACAGACGTTTCCTACGAGCAGTACTTC
CDR3aa: CASRGTDVSYEQYF
v_gene: TRBV10-2
d_gene: TRBD1
j_gene: TRBJ2-7
abundance: .

CDR3nt: TGCAGCGTTGAGGTGGTCGCGAGCGAGCAGTACTTC
CDR3aa: CSVEVVASEQYF
v_gene: TRBV29-1
d_gene: .
j_gene: TRBJ2-7
abundance: medium-sized

CDR3nt: TGTGCCAGCAGCCCCTCGGGGATAGCGGGAGACAATGAGCAGTTCTTC
CDR3aa: CASSPSGIAGDNEQFF
v_gene: TRBV3-1
d_gene: TRBD2
j_gene: TRBJ2-1
abundance: many

CDR3nt: TGTGCCAGCAGCTACACAGATACGCAGTATTTT
CDR3aa: CASSYTDTQYF
v_gene: TRBV7-9
d_gene: .
j_gene: TRBJ2-3
abundance: .

CDR3nt: TGCAGTGCTAGAGTAGACAGGTTGAACACTGAAGCTTTCTTT
CDR3aa: CSARVDRLNTEAFF
v_gene: TRBV20-1
d_gene: .
j_gene: TRBJ1-1
abundance: many

CDR3nt: TGCAGCGTTGAGCCAGGGCATGGCTACACCTTC
CDR3aa: CSVEPGHGYTF
v_gene: TRBV29-1
d_gene: .
j_gene: TRBJ1-2
abundance: .

CDR3nt: TGTGCCAGCAGGCCCAAGGCGGTGACTAATGAAAAACTGTTTTTT
CDR3aa: CASRPKAVTNEKLFF
v_gene: TRBV2
d_gene: .
j_gene: TRBJ1-4
abundance: .

CDR3nt: TGTGCCAGCAGGGGACTAGCGGCCACAGATACGCAGTATTTT
CDR3aa: CASRGLAATDTQYF
v_gene: TRBV6-5
d_gene: TRBD2
j_gene: TRBJ2-3
abundance: many

CDR3nt: TGTGCCAGCAGCAAGATGGGACAGCCTAACTATGGCTACACCTTC
CDR3aa: CASSKMGQPNYGYTF
v_gene: TRBV6-1
d_gene: TRBD1
j_gene: TRBJ1-2
abundance: .

CDR3nt: TGCAGTGCTAGCGGGAGTTGGTACGAGCAGTACTTC
CDR3aa: CSASGSWYEQYF
v_gene: TRBV20-1
d_gene: .
j_gene: TRBJ2-7
abundance: .

CDR3nt: TGTGCCATCAACACAGGGGGCGCGGGTGAAGCTTTCTTT
CDR3aa: CAINTGGAGEAFF
v_gene: TRBV10-3
d_gene: TRBD1
j_gene: TRBJ1-1
abundance: .

CDR3nt: TGTGCCTGGAGTGTACAGGGGGGACGGATAGAGCAGTACTTC
CDR3aa: CAWSVQGGRIEQYF
v_gene: TRBV30
d_gene: TRBD1
j_gene: TRBJ2-7
abundance: many

CDR3nt: TGTGCCAGCACCCCCGGGACAAGAGCCTACGAGCAGTACTTC
CDR3aa: CASTPGTRAYEQYF
v_gene: TRBV12-3/TRBV12-4
d_gene: .
j_gene: TRBJ2-7
abundance: few

CDR3nt: TGCAGCCTGAAGGTTGGATTTAACTATGGCTACACCTTC
CDR3aa: CSLKVGFNYGYTF
v_gene: TRBV20-1
d_gene: .
j_gene: TRBJ1-2
abundance: .

CDR3nt: TGTGCCAGCACGGAGGGGGCGCTGGGCACCGGGGAGCTGTTTTTT
CDR3aa: CASTEGALGTGELFF
v_gene: TRBV9
d_gene: .
j_gene: TRBJ2-2
abundance: many